Below, one TCR beta chain is given with its context. This sample stems from a study of cytomegalovirus exposure and HLA in healthy donors. With 5 bases clipped from V and 7 bases from J, the junction kept 5 bases outside the gene matches. CDR3 size: 15 residues. Germline V CDR1 and CDR2: LNHDA, SQIVND (reference sequence). PCR was performed using 60 Vbeta and 13 Jbeta primers. TCRdb's table, derived via immunoSEQ multiplex PCR, lists solely in-frame clones and lacks some. The sample holds 130,000 or so clones, around four fifths seen once. This receptor was taken from a woman aged 35 to 49 in good health and CMV-seronegative. The chain couples TRBV19 to TRBJ2-3, with 14 nucleotides matching TRBD2. The sequenced material came from PBMCs. Written as DNA, the CDR3 is TGTGCCAGTAGTGTCGGGACTAGCGGGGGACATACGCAGTATTTT. Translating gives CASSVGTSGGHTQYF.